This T cell receptor beta chain is drawn from a study of OX40 agonist ivuxolimab in advanced cancers. For the wider study: Ivuxolimab, which targeted the costimulatory receptor OX40 (CD134), was an agonistic, fully human IgG2 monoclonal antibody. Patients were allowed to have had prior anti-PD-1, anti-PD-L1 or anti-CTLA-4 therapy, and around two fifths of the dose-escalation patients had been treated with checkpoint inhibitors. Among the roughly 50 dose-escalation patients, 19 had hepatocellular carcinoma, approximately 15 melanoma, 9 renal cell carcinoma and 9 head and neck cancer. In the dose-escalation cohort, approximately 80% of patients were male, and the mean age was 60 years with a range of roughly 20 to 79. Intravenous ivuxolimab was administered to patients every 2 weeks at six dose levels: 0.01, 0.1, 0.3, 1.5, 3 and 10 mg/kg. The monotherapy dose-escalation portion (N = 52 patients) of the phase I ivuxolimab trial is reported in the paper. The point of sequencing TCRbeta in the periphery was to test whether ivuxolimab changed TCR sequence diversity and drove clonal T-cell expansion. Partial responses occurred in three dose-escalation patients, of whom one had hepatocellular carcinoma and two had cutaneous melanoma. Here is what the overall study found, with its caveats: After ivuxolimab, expanded clones were on average more numerous among CD8+ T cells than among CD4+ T cells. The antigen specificity of the peripheral T cells that underwent clonal expansion was not determined. Low levels of normalized T-cell clonal expansion were also shown by some nonresponding patients. At doses of 0.1 to 3.0 mg/kg, clonal expansion of both CD4+ and CD8+ blood T cells was observed from baseline to week 6. In partial responders in the 0.1-3.0 mg/kg groups, normalized peripheral clonal expansion was found to be among the lowest, especially among CD8+ T cells.

Genomic DNA was isolated from the sorted cells so that the TCRbeta CDR3 region could be sequenced. The immunoSEQ Assay was used for sequencing of TCRbeta CDR3 regions. As stored in TCRdb, this immuneACCESS dataset retains in-frame rearrangements with V and J assigned. A fraction of the clones does not appear; measured against another copy, unresolved V genes explain less than half of the discrepancy, and the remainder lacks a known reason. The sample contains about 160,000 clones, 94% of them found a single time. The top ten hold around 0.28% of the sample. The trial excluded patients who had a history of autoimmune disease or who were on systemic immunosuppression. Peripheral blood for TCR sequencing was collected from all dose cohorts at baseline, on cycle 4 day 1, and on cycle 7 day 1. Samples came from an open-label, multicenter, first-in-human phase I dose-escalation trial of ivuxolimab. Adults with locally advanced or metastatic head and neck squamous cell, hepatocellular, melanoma or renal cell carcinoma were enrolled in the trial. CD4+ and CD8+ T cells were sorted separately from peripheral blood before TCR sequencing.

About this clone: The antigen it recognizes is unknown. It has no much larger one-base neighbor in the sample; base qualities were not kept.

The sample consisted of CD4+ or CD8+ T cells sorted from blood, taken in a trial of the OX40 agonist ivuxolimab. The receptor was derived from an adult with an advanced solid tumor such as melanoma, head and neck, liver or kidney cancer.

At the DNA level, the sequence is TGTGCCAGCAGTGAACAGGTCCGTCAGCCCCAGCATTTT. This translates into CASSEQVRQPQHF. This receptor chain uses TRBV6-1 and TRBJ1-5; the D gene lacks a confident call. CDR1 MNHNS and CDR2 SASEGT were looked up in the germline V gene. Including cysteine and phenylalanine, the CDR3 has 13 amino acids. Here the CDR3 DNA is all that survives: 39 bases in frame from base 1. V sheds 2 bases and J sheds 6 bases, leaving 8 bases between their ends.